This is a list of T cell receptor beta chains from one sample in a study of cytomegalovirus exposure and HLA in healthy donors. Some clones are missing from TCRdb's copy, which holds only in-frame ones; the method was immunoSEQ multiplex PCR. The sample gives around 140,000 clones, approximately 90% of which show up once; about 5% is in the top ten. The sample consisted of PBMCs. These receptor sequences come from a woman under 40 in good health and CMV-seronegative. Each CDR3 is given with its conserved first and last residue. The D gene is left open where the match is weak. The size field is filled for only some rows; it gives once, few, many or a size class.

TRBV4-3,-,17,TRBJ2-3,TRBD2,CASSQGTTSGGTDTQYF,TGCGCCAGCAGCCAAGGGACTACTAGCGGGGGCACAGATACGCAGTATTTT
TRBV30,-,16,TRBJ2-7,TRBD1,CAWSPGWDRVVVEQYF,TGTGCCTGGAGTCCGGGCTGGGACAGGGTGGTTGTGGAGCAGTACTTC
TRBV28,-,14,TRBJ1-2,-,CASSSPPGDYGYTF,TGTGCCAGCAGTAGCCCCCCTGGAGACTATGGCTACACCTTC
TRBV7-9,once,14,TRBJ1-3,TRBD1,CASSPGTGGNTIYF,TGTGCCAGCAGCCCCGGGACAGGCGGAAACACCATATATTTT
TRBV27,-,15,TRBJ2-1,TRBD2,CASSSGLAGLNEQFF,TGTGCCAGCAGTTCCGGACTAGCGGGACTAAATGAGCAGTTCTTC
TRBV19,-,14,TRBJ1-1,-,CASIPGRMNTEAFF,TGTGCCAGTATCCCAGGGCGCATGAACACTGAAGCTTTCTTT
TRBV29-1,-,12,TRBJ2-7,TRBD1,CSVFTGEHEQYF,TGCAGCGTTTTCACAGGGGAACACGAGCAGTACTTC
TRBV5-1,-,17,TRBJ2-1,TRBD1,CASSSNSGTGAYNEQFF,TGCGCCAGCAGCTCGAACTCCGGGACAGGGGCCTACAATGAGCAGTTCTTC
TRBV4-1,-,15,TRBJ2-2,-,CASSQNRESTGELFF,TGCGCCAGCAGCCAAAATCGGGAAAGTACCGGGGAGCTGTTTTTT
TRBV5-1,-,18,TRBJ2-1,TRBD2,CASSLAPGTSGGYNEQFF,TGCGCCAGCAGCTTGGCCCCGGGGACTAGCGGGGGATACAATGAGCAGTTCTTC
TRBV2,-,15,TRBJ2-5,TRBD2,CASSYSAGGLQTQYF,TGTGCCAGCAGTTACTCGGCGGGGGGGCTACAGACCCAGTACTTC
TRBV28,-,15,TRBJ1-1,TRBD1,CAGRQAGQGDTEAFF,TGTGCCGGGCGACAAGCCGGACAGGGGGACACTGAAGCTTTCTTT
TRBV9,-,16,TRBJ2-5,TRBD2,CASSVGGDYSQETQYF,TGTGCCAGCAGCGTAGGGGGGGACTATTCTCAAGAGACCCAGTACTTC
TRBV27,once,14,TRBJ2-7,-,CASGLGVTPYEQYF,TGTGCCAGCGGTCTCGGGGTGACCCCATACGAGCAGTACTTC
TRBV10-2,-,15,TRBJ2-3,TRBD2,CASSVASGGGDTQYF,TGCGCCAGCAGTGTTGCTAGCGGGGGGGGAGATACGCAGTATTTT
TRBV18,-,19,TRBJ2-3,TRBD1,CASSPRLITGVTGTDTQYF,TGTGCCAGCTCACCACGACTCATAACAGGGGTGACCGGCACAGATACGCAGTATTTT
TRBV13,-,14,TRBJ2-5,-,CASSHGDSRWEQYF,TGTGCCAGCAGCCACGGGGACTCCCGTTGGGAGCAGTACTTC
TRBV27,-,12,TRBJ2-1,-,CASSLGGHYLFF,TGTGCCAGCAGTTTAGGAGGGCATTATCTGTTCTTC
TRBV27,once,14,TRBJ1-1,TRBD1,CASSLYGTGGKAFF,TGTGCCAGCAGTTTATACGGGACAGGGGGCAAAGCTTTCTTT
TRBV4-3,-,14,TRBJ2-1,-,CASSQDWRNNEQFF,TGCGCCAGCAGCCAAGATTGGAGGAACAATGAGCAGTTCTTC
TRBV7-2,once,16,TRBJ2-1,-,CASSLRLAPPGNEQFF,TGTGCCAGCAGCTTACGCCTAGCCCCCCCCGGCAATGAGCAGTTCTTC
TRBV18,-,13,TRBJ1-5,TRBD1,CASSRQGDQPQHF,TGTGCCAGCTCACGACAGGGGGATCAGCCCCAGCATTTT
TRBV10-2,-,15,TRBJ1-2,-,CASSEQGGANYGYTF,TGCGCCAGCAGTGAGCAGGGAGGGGCTAACTATGGCTACACCTTC
TRBV9,-,13,TRBJ1-1,TRBD1,CASSVSDRGRAFF,TGTGCCAGCAGCGTATCGGACAGGGGTCGGGCTTTCTTT
TRBV27,-,15,TRBJ1-5,-,CASSLEGAGNQPQHF,TGTGCCAGCAGTTTGGAAGGGGCTGGAAATCAGCCCCAGCATTTT
TRBV11-2,-,18,TRBJ2-7,-,CASSLDRGLRRSSYEQYF,TGTGCCAGCAGCTTAGATAGAGGGCTACGGAGAAGCTCCTACGAGCAGTACTTC
TRBV19,-,16,TRBJ2-3,TRBD2,CASHSGLAGGADTQYF,TGTGCCAGTCATTCAGGACTAGCGGGCGGAGCAGATACGCAGTATTTT
TRBV7-9,-,13,TRBJ2-7,-,CASSLPGNDEQYF,TGTGCCAGCAGCTTACCGGGGAACGACGAGCAGTACTTC
TRBV4-1,few,14,TRBJ2-1,TRBD2,CASSGLAVYNEQFF,TGCGCCAGCAGTGGACTAGCGGTCTACAATGAGCAGTTCTTC
TRBV5-1,-,15,TRBJ1-1,TRBD1,CASSPQTGWVTEAFF,TGCGCCAGCAGCCCTCAGACAGGGTGGGTTACTGAAGCTTTCTTT
TRBV13,few,18,TRBJ2-3,TRBD2,CASSFGTSGRTGTDTQYF,TGTGCCAGCAGCTTCGGGACTAGCGGGAGGACGGGCACAGATACGCAGTATTTT
TRBV7-9,-,15,TRBJ1-2,TRBD1,CASSSGQGSTYGYTF,TGTGCCAGCAGCTCTGGACAGGGGAGTACCTATGGCTACACCTTC
TRBV29-1,-,15,TRBJ2-3,TRBD2,CSVEGAGSFGDTQYF,TGCAGCGTTGAAGGAGCGGGGTCCTTCGGAGATACGCAGTATTTT
TRBV30,once,15,TRBJ1-1,TRBD1,CAWSGTGWLNTEAFF,TGTGCCTGGAGTGGGACAGGCTGGCTGAACACTGAAGCTTTCTTT
TRBV7-9,-,16,TRBJ2-5,-,CASSSNRGEVQETQYF,TGTGCCAGCAGCTCCAACCGTGGGGAGGTCCAGGAGACCCAGTACTTC
TRBV9,once,16,TRBJ2-5,-,CASSVGPGAGLETQYF,TGTGCCAGCAGCGTTGGACCAGGGGCAGGTCTGGAGACCCAGTACTTC
TRBV10-3,-,16,TRBJ2-5,TRBD2,CAISGLAGGSFETQYF,TGTGCCATCAGTGGACTAGCGGGAGGGAGTTTCGAGACCCAGTACTTC
TRBV6-6,few,14,TRBJ2-1,TRBD2,CASSLLQRENEQFF,TGTGCCAGCAGTCTCCTTCAGCGGGAGAATGAGCAGTTCTTC
TRBV18,-,12,TRBJ2-7,TRBD1,CASSGQRGEQYF,TGTGCCAGCTCGGGACAGCGAGGGGAGCAGTACTTC
TRBV10-3,-,15,TRBJ2-1,TRBD2,CAISESTVAGSEQFF,TGTGCCATCAGTGAGTCGACGGTAGCGGGGTCCGAGCAGTTCTTC
TRBV9,-,14,TRBJ1-2,-,CASSPPLGGNGYTF,TGTGCCAGCAGCCCTCCACTAGGTGGTAACGGCTACACCTTC
TRBV11-2,-,15,TRBJ1-1,-,CASSLEASRGTEAFF,TGTGCCAGCAGCTTAGAAGCATCCCGGGGGACTGAAGCTTTCTTT
TRBV19,-,15,TRBJ2-2,TRBD1,CASSIGDRGVGELFF,TGTGCCAGTAGTATTGGGGACAGGGGCGTCGGGGAGCTGTTTTTT
TRBV28,-,14,TRBJ2-7,-,CASSNGGSSYEQYF,TGTGCCAGTTCCAACGGGGGATCCTCCTACGAGCAGTACTTC
TRBV19,-,15,TRBJ2-1,TRBD2,CASSPLAGGLNEQFF,TGTGCCAGTAGTCCCTTAGCGGGAGGCTTAAATGAGCAGTTCTTC
TRBV5-1,few,15,TRBJ2-5,TRBD1,CASSPDRAGQETQYF,TGCGCCAGCAGCCCAGACAGGGCGGGCCAAGAGACCCAGTACTTC
TRBV9,-,14,TRBJ1-2,TRBD1,CASSGTGGPYGYTF,TGTGCCAGCAGCGGGACAGGGGGACCGTATGGCTACACCTTC
TRBV7-9,-,14,TRBJ2-5,TRBD2,CASTPGGGTETQYF,TGTGCCAGCACCCCGGGGGGGGGTACGGAGACCCAGTACTTC